Listed here are 32 T cell receptor beta chains from one sample, sequenced in a study of T-cell reconstitution after alpha-beta-depleted transplantation in children. Construction of the TCRbeta library involved unique molecular identifiers. MiXCR, applied by TCRdb to the PCR reads, yields one record per CDR3 protein. The sample contains over 550,000 distinct CDR3 sequences, 10% to 13% of which appear only once. Source: PBMCs from the stem cell graft donor, taken from the stem cell graft. Source of these receptors: a human donor who donated a stem cell graft to a child with acute myeloid leukemia.

This clonotype was picked up many times. The chain combines TRBV5-1 with TRBJ1-2, with 9 bases aligning to TRBD1. The germline V gene has CDR1 SGHRS and CDR2 YFSETQ. With 4 bases clipped from V and 0 bases from J, the junction kept 4 bases outside the gene matches. The CDR3 spans 15 residues. The CDR3 spells CASSPGTGSNYGYTF. CDR3 sequence (DNA): TGCGCCAGCAGCCCTGGGACAGGGTCTAACTATGGCTACACCTTC.

The table lists this clonotype with many counts. The rearrangement links TRBV18 to TRBJ1-5, with a tentative D call TRBD1 (5 bases). The V end was cut by 2 bases, the J end by 3 bases, with 8 bases between. From germline, CDR1 is KGHSH and CDR2 LQKENI. This CDR3 spans 14 amino acids. The CDR3 nucleotides read TGTGCCAGCTCACCAACAGGAATCAATCAGCCCCAGCATTTT. Its translation is CASSPTGINQPQHF. Complete variable domain (other parts from reference TRBV18 and TRBJ1-5): NAGVMQNPRHLVRRRGQEARLRCSPMKGHSHVYWYRQLPEEGLKFMVYLQKENIIDESGMPKERFSAEFPKEGPSILRIQQVVRGDSAAYFCASSPTGINQPQHFGDGTRLSIL.

This clonotype was found a few times. The rearrangement uses TRBV5-1 and TRBJ2-7; no firm D call. Trimming removed 0 bases from V and 6 bases from J, with 13 bases in between. CDR1 is SGHRS and CDR2 is YFSETQ in the germline V gene. The CDR3 runs to 14 residues. DNA for the CDR3: TGCGCCAGCAGCTTGGGGTCCGGTACGGGCGAGCAGTACTTC. Translating gives CASSLGSGTGEQYF.

This clonotype was found many times. The chain carries TRBV27 and TRBJ2-3, with D possibly matching TRBD2 (9 bases). CDR3 length: 20 residues. The V end was cut by 1 base, the J end by 5 bases, with 28 bases between. Germline V gene sequence: CDR1 MNHEY, CDR2 SMNVEV (reference sequence). CDR3: CASSLLGTGGIAGVGDTQYF. In nucleotides, the CDR3 is TGTGCCAGCAGTTTATTGGGTACAGGGGGAATAGCGGGAGTGGGAGATACGCAGTATTTT.

The chain carries TRBV20-1 and TRBJ2-7, with D possibly TRBD1 on 6 matching bases. Germline assignment: CDR1 DFQATT and CDR2 SNEGSKA (reference sequence). V lost 5 bases and J 2 bases, leaving 13 bases between the germline ends. The CDR3 loop spans 13 amino acids. The CDR3 bases are TGCAGTGCTCGGTTACAGGGCCCCTACGAGCAGTACTTC. It encodes CSARLQGPYEQYF.

This clonotype came up a few times. V usage is TRBV28 and J usage is TRBJ2-6; 8 bases align to TRBD1. The CDR3 covers 16 residues. Trimming at V came to 7 bases and at J to 1 base, leaving 6 bases not matched to a gene. Germline CDR1 reads MDHEN; CDR2 reads SYDVKM. The CDR3 DNA reads as TGTGCCAGCATGACAGGGGAGGCGTCTGGGGCCAACGTCCTGACTTTC. It yields the protein CASMTGEASGANVLTF.

The chain carries TRBV28 and TRBJ2-7, with 12 bases matching TRBD2. The CDR3 sequence is 18 residues long. Germline trimming cut 4 bases from V and 3 bases from J; bases unmatched to any gene: 13. The V gene's germline CDR1 is MDHEN and CDR2 SYDVKM. CDR3 sequence reads: CASSSQGLAGGPIYEQYF. The CDR3 bases are TGTGCCAGCAGTTCACAGGGGCTAGCGGGAGGGCCGATCTACGAGCAGTACTTC.

This rearrangement joins TRBV29-1 to TRBJ2-4; no definite D call. V was pared by 4 bases and J by 0 bases, with 10 bases between. CDR3 size: 14 residues. CDR1 and CDR2 (germline): SQVTM, ANQGSEA. The CDR3 reads CSVVPRLAKNIQYF. The CDR3 nucleotides read TGCAGCGTTGTCCCGAGACTAGCCAAAAACATTCAGTACTTC. The entire variable domain, with the rest obtained from reference TRBV29-1 and TRBJ2-4, is as follows: SAVISQKPSRDICQRGTSLTIQCQVDSQVTMMFWYRQQPGQSLTLIATANQGSEATYESGFVIDKFPISRPNLTFSTLTVSNMSPEDSSIYLCSVVPRLAKNIQYFGAGTRLSVL.

In this sample, this clonotype turned up many times. J is TRBJ2-7 and V is TRBV29-1, with 10 nucleotides matching TRBD2. V lost 0 bases, J lost 3 bases, and 5 bases stayed unmatched. CDR3 length: 15 residues. Looked up from germline, CDR1 is SQVTM and CDR2 is ANQGSEA. The chain's CDR3 is CSVEEAGTSDYEQYF. The CDR3 DNA sequence: TGCAGCGTTGAAGAGGCGGGGACTAGCGACTACGAGCAGTACTTC.

Ten or more counts support this clonotype. This chain joins TRBV6-5 and TRBJ2-2; D may correspond to TRBD1 or TRBD2 (5 bases each). The CDR3 runs to 16 residues. Germline V gene data show CDR1 as MNHEY and CDR2 as SVGAGI. Trimming stripped 3 bases from V and 2 bases from J, with 13 bases between. Written as DNA, the CDR3 is TGTGCCAGCAGTTATCGTGGGACCGATAACACCGGGGAGCTGTTTTTT. Its translation is CASSYRGTDNTGELFF.

The chain links TRBV19 to TRBJ1-5; D not certain. CDR1 and CDR2 (germline): LNHDA, SQIVND (reference sequence). The V end was cut by 5 bases, the J end by 7 bases, with 21 bases between. This CDR3 has 16 residues. In DNA form, the CDR3 reads TGTGCCAGTAGTTCCTCAGGCGGCGGCACGAGGCAGCCCCAGCATTTT. Its protein is CASSSSGGGTRQPQHF. The full variable domain, completed using reference TRBV19 and TRBJ1-5, is DGGITQSPKYLFRKEGQNVTLSCEQNLNHDAMYWYRQDPGQGLRLIYYSQIVNDFQKGDIAEGYSVSREKKESFPLTVTSAQKNPTAFYLCASSSSGGGTRQPQHFGDGTRLSIL.

The chain joins TRBV19 to TRBJ2-7; tentatively, D is TRBD2 (6 bases). Germline CDR1 LNHDA, CDR2 SQIVND (reference sequence). V gave up 7 bases and J gave up 3 bases, with 19 bases separating them. This CDR3 contains 15 residues. The CDR3 sequence: CASTRSRGGNYEQYF. In nucleotides, the CDR3 is TGTGCCAGTACCCGGTCCCGTGGAGGGAACTACGAGCAGTACTTC.

For the CDR3, the DNA is TGTGCCACGAGGGACCTTTCTCTCGGGGAGCTGTTTTTT. It codes for CATRDLSLGELFF. This chain links TRBV27 with TRBJ2-2; D may match TRBD1 or TRBD2 (5 bases each). V was cut by 10 bases and J by 7 bases, with 16 bases left in between. In germline, CDR1 is MNHEY, CDR2 SMNVEV (reference sequence). This CDR3 has 13 amino acids.

The genes are TRBV7-2 and TRBJ2-7, with unresolved D. Trimming left V 1 base short and J 2 bases short, with 12 bases between. Germline assignment: CDR1 SGHTA and CDR2 FQGNSA. CDR3 size: 15 residues. CDR3 DNA: TGTGCCAGCAGCTTAGGAACCAGCAATGCCTACGAGCAGTACTTC. Protein sequence: CASSLGTSNAYEQYF. Full variable domain (missing parts from reference TRBV7-2 and TRBJ2-7): GAGVSQSPSNKVTEKGKDVELRCDPISGHTALYWYRQSLGQGLEFLIYFQGNSAPDKSGLPSDRFSAERTGGSVSTLTIQRTQQEDSAVYLCASSLGTSNAYEQYFGPGTRLTVT.

The CDR3 DNA reads TGTGCCAGCAGCTTAGAAGCGGGGGCCGATTACAATGAGCAGTTCTTC. It specifies CASSLEAGADYNEQFF. The chain employs TRBV7-8 and TRBJ2-1; 8 bases map to TRBD2. V gave up 1 base and J gave up 4 bases; unmatched junction bases: 6. CDR1 is SGHVS, CDR2 FQNEAQ, per germline. CDR3 length: 16 residues.

Many counts were recorded for this clonotype. V usage is TRBV12-3 or TRBV12-4 and J usage is TRBJ2-3, with D hard to call. This CDR3 is built from 12 residues. V gave up 7 bases and J gave up 1 base, with 6 bases separating them. CDR3 coding DNA: TGTGCCAGCAAACGAGGCACAGATACGCAGTATTTT. Protein sequence: CASKRGTDTQYF.

This clonotype turned up a few times. The chain uses TRBV7-3 and TRBJ2-2, with D possibly being TRBD2 (5 bases). The germline CDR1 and CDR2 sequences are SGHTA and FQGTGA. Trimming removed 3 bases from V and 3 bases from J, with 11 bases in between. The CDR3 runs to 15 residues. The CDR3 sequence: CASSFSVGYTGELFF. For the CDR3, the DNA is TGTGCCAGCAGCTTTAGCGTAGGATACACCGGGGAGCTGTTTTTT.

Many counts were recorded for this clonotype. V and J are TRBV6-2 or TRBV6-3 and TRBJ2-7; 8 positions match TRBD1. CDR1 is MNHEY and CDR2 is SVGEGT in the germline V gene. There are 14 residues in the CDR3. V was pared by 6 bases and J by 3 bases, with 7 bases of the junction left unmatched. CDR3 nucleotide sequence: TGTGCCAGCAGAGACTCAGGGGGCAGCTACGAGCAGTACTTC. Residues: CASRDSGGSYEQYF.

The J gene is TRBJ1-2, the V gene TRBV6-5; a weak D match, TRBD1 (5 bases). Per germline, CDR1 MNHEY and CDR2 SVGAGI. The CDR3 length is 14 residues. Trimming shortened V by 5 bases and J by 6 bases, and 16 bases separated the two germline ends. CDR3 sequence reads: CASSHLGVIDGYTF. The DNA for the CDR3 is TGTGCCAGCAGTCACCTGGGGGTTATTGATGGCTACACCTTC.

The chain is built from TRBV30 and TRBJ2-3; D is unclear. From germline, CDR1 is GTSNPN and CDR2 SVGIG (reference sequence). The CDR3 consists of 14 residues. The germline V and J ends were trimmed by 3 bases and 1 base, with 11 bases remaining between them. The CDR3 coding sequence is TGTGCCTGGAGGGTACCTAAAGGCACAGATACGCAGTATTTT. This gives the protein CAWRVPKGTDTQYF.

The rearrangement links TRBV5-6 to TRBJ2-1, with 9 positions matching TRBD2. Looked up from germline, CDR1 is SGHDT and CDR2 is YYEEEE. J gave up 6 bases and V 4 bases, and 11 bases lay outside the gene matches. The CDR3 runs 16 residues. CDR3 region: CASSRAGGGRGNEQFF. In DNA, the CDR3 is TGTGCCAGCAGCCGTGCGGGAGGGGGCAGGGGCAATGAGCAGTTCTTC.

CDR3 protein: CASGLVQGGLNTEAFF. CDR3 DNA sequence: TGTGCTAGTGGTTTGGTACAGGGGGGCCTTAACACTGAAGCTTTCTTT. V usage is TRBV12-5 and J usage is TRBJ1-1; 8 positions agree with TRBD1. The CDR3 totals 16 residues. Germline V gives CDR1 LGHNT, CDR2 FRNRAP. The V segment lost 0 bases and the J segment 2 bases; nucleotides outside the gene matches: 5.

This clonotype was found many times. The rearrangement uses TRBV20-1 and TRBJ2-7, with D maybe TRBD1 (7 bases). The V and J ends lost 5 bases and 3 bases respectively, with 14 bases between them. CDR1 is DFQATT, CDR2 SNEGSKA, per germline (reference sequence). The CDR3 is made up of 13 amino acids. CDR3 in DNA: TGCAGTGCTCGGGGGACAGATTACTACGAGCAGTACTTC. Protein: CSARGTDYYEQYF.

The V gene is TRBV7-2, the J gene TRBJ1-2; 7 positions agree with TRBD1. Losses at the gene ends were 5 bases for V and 5 bases for J; bases not matched to a gene: 2. Germline V lookup: CDR1 SGHTA, CDR2 FQGNSA. The CDR3 has 12 amino acids. The CDR3 nucleotides read TGTGCCAGCAGCGCGACAGGGTATGGCTACACCTTC. Its protein is CASSATGYGYTF.

This clonotype was recorded a few times. The rearrangement joins TRBV6-1 to TRBJ2-1, with 8 bases lining up with TRBD2. Trimming took 7 bases from V and 9 from J; bases not matched to a gene: 17. CDR1 and CDR2 (germline): MNHNS, SASEGT. The CDR3 totals 16 residues. In DNA form, the CDR3 reads TGTGCCAGCACTCCGGGTAGCGGGGCCACGTTTGGTGAGCAGTTCTTC. Encoded protein: CASTPGSGATFGEQFF.

In its sample, this clonotype was seen many times. The chain recombines TRBV12-3 or TRBV12-4 with TRBJ2-2; TRBD1 might be the D (6 bases). V shed 4 bases and J shed 6 bases, with 9 bases lying between them. The CDR3 has 13 residues. The CDR3 DNA reads as TGTGCCAGCAGTTCCTACAGGGCCGGGGAGCTGTTTTTT. It codes for CASSSYRAGELFF.

This clonotype was recorded a few times. The V and J genes are TRBV9 and TRBJ2-1; the D gene is possibly TRBD2 (6 bases). Deletions cut 0 bases from V and 0 bases from J, with 7 bases between. The CDR3 covers 15 residues. Germline V gives CDR1 SGDLS, CDR2 YYNGEE. The CDR3 coding sequence is TGTGCCAGCAGCGTAGTAGCGGTCTCCTACAATGAGCAGTTCTTC. It translates to CASSVVAVSYNEQFF.

The J gene is TRBJ2-7, the V gene TRBV20-1; no reliable D call. This CDR3 is built from 13 residues. Trimming stripped 0 bases from V and 6 bases from J, with 12 bases between. CDR1 and CDR2 from the germline V gene are DFQATT and SNEGSKA (reference sequence). DNA of the CDR3: TGCAGTGCTAGAGATGGGAAGGGTGGCGAGCAGTACTTC. Its protein is CSARDGKGGEQYF.

This clonotype was detected only a few times. The gene calls are TRBV10-3 and TRBJ2-3, with a weak D call TRBD1 (5 bases). Germline values: CDR1 ENHRY, CDR2 SYGVKD. V gave up 7 bases and J gave up 2 bases, with 10 bases separating them. The CDR3 has 13 amino acids. This chain's CDR3 is CAINQGITDTQYF. The CDR3 DNA is TGTGCCATCAACCAGGGCATCACAGATACGCAGTATTTT.

This clonotype has a handful of counts. This chain uses TRBV4-2 with TRBJ2-6; D is perhaps TRBD1 (5 bases). In germline, CDR1 is LGHNA, CDR2 YNFKEQ. The CDR3 contains 16 residues. V lost 0 bases, J lost 3 bases, and 9 bases lay in between. CDR3 bases: TGTGCCAGCAGCCAAGAGGCAGGGTTTGGGGCCAACGTCCTGACTTTC. This sequence encodes CASSQEAGFGANVLTF.

J is TRBJ2-2 and V is TRBV7-6, with D tentatively TRBD1 (5 bases). The V and J ends lost 9 bases and 2 bases respectively, with 19 bases between them. Germline CDR1 reads SGHVS; CDR2 reads FNYEAQ. The length of the CDR3 is 16 residues. DNA for the CDR3: TGTGCCAGTATACCCTTTAGTGGGGCCAACACCGGGGAGCTGTTTTTT. The encoded protein is CASIPFSGANTGELFF.

Here the CDR3 reads CAWSVLAASTDTQYF. CDR3 DNA sequence: TGTGCCTGGAGTGTACTCGCGGCTAGCACAGATACGCAGTATTTT. The chain has TRBV30 and TRBJ2-3; D unresolved. CDR1 is GTSNPN, CDR2 SVGIG, per germline (reference sequence). V gave up 0 bases and J gave up 0 bases, with 10 bases separating them. This CDR3 contains 15 residues.